This T cell receptor beta chain was profiled in a study of type 1 regulatory T cells. In TCRdb, the reads were re-called with MiXCR into one record per CDR3 protein. Of approximately 100,000 distinct CDR3 sequences listed, roughly 31% are singletons. Unmatched junction bases numbered 13, after V lost 7 bases and J lost 1 base. The CDR3 consists of 16 residues. The germline gives CDR1 SQVTM, CDR2 ANQGSEA. The clonotype originates from a human donor in good health. The chain recombines TRBV29-1 with TRBJ2-3; TRBD2 matches 8 bases. The sample consisted of CD4+ T cells, either the whole sample or a sorted fraction (not recorded which). CDR3 amino acids: CSAGAFSGTGTDTQYF. Written as DNA, the CDR3 is TGCAGCGCTGGGGCATTTAGCGGGACCGGCACAGATACGCAGTATTTT.